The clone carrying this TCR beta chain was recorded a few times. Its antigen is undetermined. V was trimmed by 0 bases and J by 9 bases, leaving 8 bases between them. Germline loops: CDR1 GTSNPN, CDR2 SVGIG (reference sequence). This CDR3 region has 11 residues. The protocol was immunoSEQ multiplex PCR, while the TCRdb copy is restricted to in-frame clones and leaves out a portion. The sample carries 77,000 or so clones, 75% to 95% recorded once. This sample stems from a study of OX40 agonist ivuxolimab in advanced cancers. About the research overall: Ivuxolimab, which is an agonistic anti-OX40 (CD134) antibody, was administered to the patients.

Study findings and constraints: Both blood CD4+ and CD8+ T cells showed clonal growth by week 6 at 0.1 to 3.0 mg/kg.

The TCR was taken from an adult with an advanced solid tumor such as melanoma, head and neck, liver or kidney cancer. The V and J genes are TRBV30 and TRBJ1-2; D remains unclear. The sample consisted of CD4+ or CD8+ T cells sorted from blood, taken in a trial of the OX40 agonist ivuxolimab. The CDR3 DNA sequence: TGTGCCTGGAGTGTACTGGGCCGCTACACCTTC. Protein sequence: CAWSVLGRYTF.